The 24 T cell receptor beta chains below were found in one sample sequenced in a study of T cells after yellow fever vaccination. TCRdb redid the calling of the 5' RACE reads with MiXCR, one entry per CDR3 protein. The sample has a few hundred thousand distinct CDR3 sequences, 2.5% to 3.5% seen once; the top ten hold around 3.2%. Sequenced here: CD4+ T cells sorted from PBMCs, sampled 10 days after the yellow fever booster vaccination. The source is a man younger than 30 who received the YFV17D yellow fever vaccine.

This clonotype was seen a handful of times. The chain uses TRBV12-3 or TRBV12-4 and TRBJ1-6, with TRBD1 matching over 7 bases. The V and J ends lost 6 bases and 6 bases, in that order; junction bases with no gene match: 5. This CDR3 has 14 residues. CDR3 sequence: CASSSGTVNSPLHF. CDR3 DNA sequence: TGTGCCAGCAGCTCCGGGACAGTTAATTCACCCCTCCACTTT.

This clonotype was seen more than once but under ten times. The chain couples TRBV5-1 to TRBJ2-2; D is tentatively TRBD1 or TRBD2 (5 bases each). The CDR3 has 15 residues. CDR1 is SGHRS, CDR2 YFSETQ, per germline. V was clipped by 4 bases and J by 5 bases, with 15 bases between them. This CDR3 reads CASSPERGATGELFF. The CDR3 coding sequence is TGCGCCAGCAGCCCGGAGCGAGGGGCAACCGGGGAGCTGTTTTTT.

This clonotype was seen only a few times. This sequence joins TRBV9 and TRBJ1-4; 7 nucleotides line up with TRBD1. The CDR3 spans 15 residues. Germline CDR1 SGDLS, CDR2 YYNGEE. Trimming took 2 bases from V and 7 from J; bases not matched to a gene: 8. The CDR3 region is CASSVRQGPGEKLFF. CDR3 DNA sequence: TGTGCCAGCAGCGTCAGACAGGGTCCCGGTGAAAAACTGTTTTTT.

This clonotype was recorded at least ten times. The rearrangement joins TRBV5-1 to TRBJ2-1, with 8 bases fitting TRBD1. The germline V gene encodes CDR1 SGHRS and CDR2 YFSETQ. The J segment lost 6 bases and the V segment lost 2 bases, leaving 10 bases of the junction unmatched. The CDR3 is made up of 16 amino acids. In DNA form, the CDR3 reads TGCGCCAGCAGCTTCTCAGGGGGCGATTCAAGCAATGAGCAGTTCTTC. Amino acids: CASSFSGGDSSNEQFF.

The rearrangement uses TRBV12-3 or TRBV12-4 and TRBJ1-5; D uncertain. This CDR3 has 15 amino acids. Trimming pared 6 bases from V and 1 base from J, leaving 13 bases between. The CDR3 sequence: CASRLSGGSNQPQHF. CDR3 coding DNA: TGTGCCAGCAGGTTGTCGGGAGGCAGCAATCAGCCCCAGCATTTT.

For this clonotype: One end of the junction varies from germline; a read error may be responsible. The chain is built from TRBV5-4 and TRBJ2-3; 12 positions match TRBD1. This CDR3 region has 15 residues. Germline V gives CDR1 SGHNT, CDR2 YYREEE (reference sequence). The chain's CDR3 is CASSGGTGGTNTQYF. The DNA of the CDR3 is TGTGCCAGCAGCGGGGGGACAGGGGGCACAAATACGCAGTATTTT.

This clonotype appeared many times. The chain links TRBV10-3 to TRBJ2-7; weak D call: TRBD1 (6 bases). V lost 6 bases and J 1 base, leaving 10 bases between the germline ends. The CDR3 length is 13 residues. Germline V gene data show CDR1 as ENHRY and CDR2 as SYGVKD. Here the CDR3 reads CAIRPTGSYEQYF. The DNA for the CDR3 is TGTGCCATCAGACCAACAGGGTCCTACGAGCAGTACTTC.

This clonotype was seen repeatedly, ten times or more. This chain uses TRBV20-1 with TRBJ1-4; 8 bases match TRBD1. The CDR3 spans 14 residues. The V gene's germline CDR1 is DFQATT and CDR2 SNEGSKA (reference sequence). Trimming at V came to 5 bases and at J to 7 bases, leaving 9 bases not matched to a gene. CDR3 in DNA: TGCAGTGCTCCTCCGACAGGGGCGAGTGAAAAACTGTTTTTT. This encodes CSAPPTGASEKLFF.

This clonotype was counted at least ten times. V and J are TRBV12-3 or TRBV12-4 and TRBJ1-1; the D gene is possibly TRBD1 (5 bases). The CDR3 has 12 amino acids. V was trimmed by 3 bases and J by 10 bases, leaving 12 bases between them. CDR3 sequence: CASSFLEGRAFF. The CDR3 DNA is TGTGCCAGCAGTTTTTTGGAGGGACGAGCTTTCTTT.

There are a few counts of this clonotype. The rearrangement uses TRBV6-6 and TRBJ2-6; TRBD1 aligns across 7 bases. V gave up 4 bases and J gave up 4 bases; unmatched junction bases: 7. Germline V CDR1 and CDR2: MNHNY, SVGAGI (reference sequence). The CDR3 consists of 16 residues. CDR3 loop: CASSLPGGSGANVLTF. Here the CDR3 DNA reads TGTGCCAGCAGTTTACCAGGGGGTTCGGGGGCCAACGTCCTGACTTTC.

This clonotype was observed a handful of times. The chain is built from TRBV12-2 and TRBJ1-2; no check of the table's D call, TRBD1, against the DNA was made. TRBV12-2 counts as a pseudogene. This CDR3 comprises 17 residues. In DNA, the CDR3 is TGTGCAAGTCGCGCCCGACTTAGGGGGCGAGACCCCTATGGCTACACCTTC. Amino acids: CASRARLRGRDPYGYTF.

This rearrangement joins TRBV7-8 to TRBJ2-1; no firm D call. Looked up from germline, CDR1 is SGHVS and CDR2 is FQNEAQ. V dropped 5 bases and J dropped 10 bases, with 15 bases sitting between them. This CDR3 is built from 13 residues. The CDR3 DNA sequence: TGTGCCAGCAGCCCCGGTATCCTTAGGGAGCAGTTCTTC. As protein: CASSPGILREQFF.

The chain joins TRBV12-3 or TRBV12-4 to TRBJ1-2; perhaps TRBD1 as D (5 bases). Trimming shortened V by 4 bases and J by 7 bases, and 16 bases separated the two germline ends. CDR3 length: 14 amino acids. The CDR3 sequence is CASSSSGVLGGYTF. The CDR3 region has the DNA TGTGCCAGCAGTTCGTCGGGGGTTTTAGGTGGCTACACCTTC.

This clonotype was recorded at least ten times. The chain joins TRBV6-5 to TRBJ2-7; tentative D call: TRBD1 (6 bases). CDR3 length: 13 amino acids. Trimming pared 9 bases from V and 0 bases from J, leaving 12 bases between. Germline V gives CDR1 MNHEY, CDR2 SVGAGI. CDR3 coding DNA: TGTGCCAGGATGTTACAGGGCTCCTACGAGCAGTACGTC. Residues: CARMLQGSYEQYV.

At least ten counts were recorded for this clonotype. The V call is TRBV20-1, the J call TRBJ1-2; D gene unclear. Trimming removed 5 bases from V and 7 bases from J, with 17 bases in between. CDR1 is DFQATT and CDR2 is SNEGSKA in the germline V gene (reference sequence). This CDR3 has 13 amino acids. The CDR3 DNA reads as TGCAGTGCTCGTCCCGGGAGCTTGTCTGGCTACACCTTC. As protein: CSARPGSLSGYTF.

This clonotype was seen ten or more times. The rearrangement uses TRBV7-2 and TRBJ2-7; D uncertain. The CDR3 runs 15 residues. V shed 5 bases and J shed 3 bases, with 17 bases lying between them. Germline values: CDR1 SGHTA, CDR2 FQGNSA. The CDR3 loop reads CASSQEANSFYEQYV. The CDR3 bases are TGTGCCAGCAGCCAAGAGGCCAATTCCTTCTACGAGCAGTACGTC.

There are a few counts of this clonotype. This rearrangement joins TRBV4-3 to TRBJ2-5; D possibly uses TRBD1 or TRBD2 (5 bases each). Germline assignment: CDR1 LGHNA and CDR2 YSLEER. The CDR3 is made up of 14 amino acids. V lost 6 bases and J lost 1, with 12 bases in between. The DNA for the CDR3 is TGCGCCAGCAGTGAGGGGCGGTTCCAAGAGACCCAGTACTTC. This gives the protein CASSEGRFQETQYF.

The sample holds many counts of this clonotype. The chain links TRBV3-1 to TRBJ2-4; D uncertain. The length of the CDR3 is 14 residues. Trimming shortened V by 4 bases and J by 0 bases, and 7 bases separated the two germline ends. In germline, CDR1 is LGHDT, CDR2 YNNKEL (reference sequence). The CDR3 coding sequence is TGTGCCAGCAGCCCACAGTTAGCCAAAAACATTCAGTACTTC. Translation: CASSPQLAKNIQYF.

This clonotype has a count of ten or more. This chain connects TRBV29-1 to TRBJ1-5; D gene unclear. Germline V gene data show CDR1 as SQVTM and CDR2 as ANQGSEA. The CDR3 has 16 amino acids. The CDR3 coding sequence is TGCACCCCCCCCCCTTCCACCCGATGGGGCAATCAGCCCCAGCATTTT. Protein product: CTPPPSTRWGNQPQHF.

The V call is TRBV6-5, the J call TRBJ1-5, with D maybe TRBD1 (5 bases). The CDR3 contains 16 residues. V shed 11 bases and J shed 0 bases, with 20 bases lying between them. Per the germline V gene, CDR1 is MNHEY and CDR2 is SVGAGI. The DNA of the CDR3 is TGTGCCCGTCTCGGACACGAGGCTTATAGCAATCAGCCCCAGCATTTT. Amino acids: CARLGHEAYSNQPQHF.

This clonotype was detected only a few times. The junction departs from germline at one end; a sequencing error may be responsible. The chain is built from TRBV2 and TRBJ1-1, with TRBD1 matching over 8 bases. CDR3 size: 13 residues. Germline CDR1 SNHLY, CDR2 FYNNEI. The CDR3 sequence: CASGDTGGTEAFF. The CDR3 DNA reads TGTGCCAGCGGTGACACAGGGGGCACTGAAGCTTTCTTT. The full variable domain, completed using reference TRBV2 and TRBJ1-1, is EPEVTQTPSHQVTQMGQEVILRCVPISNHLYFYWYRQILGQKVEFLVSFYNNEISEKSEIFDDQFSVERPDGSNFTLKIRSTKLEDSAMYFCASGDTGGTEAFFGQGTRLTVV.

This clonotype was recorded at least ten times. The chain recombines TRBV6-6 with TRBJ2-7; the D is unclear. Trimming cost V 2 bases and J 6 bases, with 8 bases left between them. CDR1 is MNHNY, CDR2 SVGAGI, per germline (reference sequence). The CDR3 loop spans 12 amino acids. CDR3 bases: TGTGCCAGCAGTTACAAGGCAGCCGAGCAGTACGTC. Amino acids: CASSYKAAEQYV.

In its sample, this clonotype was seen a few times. CDR3 sequence (DNA): TGTGCCAGCAGCCCACAGGGAGGGTCCGGAAACACCATATATTTT. Residues: CASSPQGGSGNTIYF. The rearrangement joins TRBV7-9 to TRBJ1-3, with D possibly matching TRBD1 (6 bases). Germline loops: CDR1 SEHNR, CDR2 FQNEAQ (reference sequence). Trimming removed 5 bases from V and 4 bases from J, with 15 bases in between. The CDR3 covers 15 residues.

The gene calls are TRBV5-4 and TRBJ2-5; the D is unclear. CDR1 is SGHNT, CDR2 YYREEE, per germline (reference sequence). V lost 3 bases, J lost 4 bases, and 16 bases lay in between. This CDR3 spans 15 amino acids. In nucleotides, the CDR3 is TGTGCCAGCAGCTCAAAAGAACTCGGTGGAGAGACCCAGTACTTC. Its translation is CASSSKELGGETQYF.